This TCR beta chain came from a study of T cells in Graves' hyperthyroidism and ophthalmopathy (dated by TCRdb to about 2019). As for the study more broadly: Peripheral blood samples were taken at the time of initial diagnosis, prior to any treatment. To identify distinguishing TCR V-J signatures, a discovery cohort of about 100 patients was used, comprising some 45 with Graves' ophthalmopathy and some 60 with stable Graves' hyperthyroidism. Prospective prediction of ophthalmopathy was tested in an independent validation cohort consisting of 18 to 20 hyperthyroidism patients and around 16 patients who later progressed to ophthalmopathy. The roughly 94 discovery patients were randomly split 7:3 into training and test sets. In addition, the study compared T-cell repertoires in thyroid tissue and in blood from about 6 Graves' hyperthyroidism patients. Once sampling was done, hyperthyroidism patients were given methimazole at a starting dose of 30 mg daily, whereas ophthalmopathy patients were given high-dose intravenous methylprednisolone. According to the paper, TCR Vbeta CDR3 sequencing was carried out on 135 peripheral blood samples, which came from fewer than 50 ophthalmopathy, some 73 hyperthyroidism and approximately 17 progressor patients.

The CDR3 starts with the cysteine, ends with the phenylalanine, and has 15 residues. Only the CDR3 region is kept as DNA, spanning 45 bases read in frame from base 1. At the junction V is shortened by 5 bases and J by 0 bases, with 16 bases in between. Via the germline V gene (reference sequence), CDR1 is DFQATT and CDR2 SNEGSKA. Graves' hyperthyroidism was defined as stable when no progression to ophthalmopathy occurred over 18 months of follow-up. The hyperthyroidism patients were between 18 and 65 years old and newly diagnosed, with a disease duration of less than 2 months. Patients with uncontrolled infections, other autoimmune diseases, pregnancy or lactation were excluded. Clinical symptoms, serum thyroxine and TRAb, thyroid ultrasound, and orbital computed tomography formed the basis for the diagnoses. Ficoll-Paque density gradient centrifugation was used to isolate PBMCs from about 9.4 ml of fresh peripheral blood. Total RNA was extracted using Trizol reagent, and RNA quality was assessed on an Agilent 2100 Bioanalyzer.

TCR beta CDR3 regions were amplified from RNA transcripts. The TCR CDR3 was subjected to a first round of RT-PCR using the HTBI primer set and the Qiagen OneStep RT-PCR kit. The libraries were constructed in a second round of multiplex PCR and then size-selected and purified. Paired-end sequencing of the libraries was performed with 100 bp reads on an Illumina HiSeq2000. The paper's data handling went like this. SOAPnuke was used to process the raw data, throwing out any read that contained adapters or uncalled bases, had a mean Phred below 15, or lacked an exact constant-primer or identifier match. High-quality paired reads were merged using COPE v1.2.5, and each unique nucleotide sequence was defined as a clonotype. Clonotypes were aligned to IMGT TRBV, TRBD and TRBJ reference segments using MiTCR v1.1. The analysis was restricted to V-J combinations with a frequency above 0.0001, which together covered approximately 99% of the repertoires. The TCS score was defined as F50 (clonal expansion) divided by E x V (chaos), with BLOSUM62-based TCRdist calculated between CDR3 peptides within each V-J. Welch's t-statistics and random forest reduced fewer than 550 V-J features to 13, which were used in a naive Bayes classifier (R e1071). The public sequencing data were trimmed at Q25 with fastp and processed into clonotypes with MiXCR by TCRdb, which kept only in-frame beta chains. Duplicate CDR3 protein sequences are folded into a single record with the most common DNA and genes. None of the V and J calls come from the authors' own analysis; TCRdb made them. The sample data list hundreds of thousands of distinct CDR3 sequences, and approximately 14% of these were observed just once. The leading ten clones occupy roughly 8% of the sample.

Overall study results and their limits: Most expanded thyroid clonotypes (frequency above 0.001) were also detected in blood, a finding suggesting that blood repertoires may reflect thyroid immune responses. In cross-validation, a model built on a 13 V-J signature told ophthalmopathy apart from stable hyperthyroidism with 87.88% sensitivity and 81% to 82% specificity, and in testing the same model reached 80%/75%. During validation, the model predicted progression to ophthalmopathy a median of around six months ahead of onset, with more than 60% sensitivity and 72.22% specificity. Sample size was not statistically predetermined, and blinding of investigators to group allocation was not performed.

At least ten counts were recorded for this clonotype. Its antigen remains unidentified. Base qualities are missing; no much larger clone stands one base away. Sample: blood. The TCR originated in a woman aged 18 to 35 with Graves' hyperthyroidism. The chain links TRBV20-1 with TRBJ1-1; the D gene is perhaps TRBD1, from 6 matching bases. For the CDR3, the sequence is CSAFDRFRMNTEAFF. The sequenced DNA is TGCAGTGCTTTTGACAGGTTCCGGATGAACACTGAAGCTTTCTTT.